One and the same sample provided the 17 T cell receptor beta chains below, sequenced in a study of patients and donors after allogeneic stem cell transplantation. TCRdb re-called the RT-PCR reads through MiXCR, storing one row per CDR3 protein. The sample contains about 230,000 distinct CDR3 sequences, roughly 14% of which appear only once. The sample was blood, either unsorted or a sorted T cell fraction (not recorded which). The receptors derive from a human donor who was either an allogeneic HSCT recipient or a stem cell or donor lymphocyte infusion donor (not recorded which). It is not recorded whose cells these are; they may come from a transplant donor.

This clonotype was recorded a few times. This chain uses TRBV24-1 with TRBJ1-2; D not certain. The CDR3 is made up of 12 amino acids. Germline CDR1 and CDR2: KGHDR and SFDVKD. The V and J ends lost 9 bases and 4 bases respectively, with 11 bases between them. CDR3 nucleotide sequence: TGTGCCACCCCGCGCAGCTTCTATGGCTACACCTTC. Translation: CATPRSFYGYTF.

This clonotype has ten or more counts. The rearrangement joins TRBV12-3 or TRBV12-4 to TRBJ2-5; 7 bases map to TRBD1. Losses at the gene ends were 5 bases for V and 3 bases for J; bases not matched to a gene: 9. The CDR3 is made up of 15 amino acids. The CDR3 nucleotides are TGTGCCAGCAGTCTTTTCGGGACAGCCAAAGAGACCCAGTACTTC. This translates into CASSLFGTAKETQYF.

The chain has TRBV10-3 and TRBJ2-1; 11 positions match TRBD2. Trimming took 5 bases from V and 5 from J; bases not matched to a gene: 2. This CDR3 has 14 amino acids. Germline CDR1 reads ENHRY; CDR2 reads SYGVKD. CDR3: CAISRGLADNEQFF. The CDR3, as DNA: TGTGCCATCAGTCGGGGACTAGCGGACAATGAGCAGTTCTTC.

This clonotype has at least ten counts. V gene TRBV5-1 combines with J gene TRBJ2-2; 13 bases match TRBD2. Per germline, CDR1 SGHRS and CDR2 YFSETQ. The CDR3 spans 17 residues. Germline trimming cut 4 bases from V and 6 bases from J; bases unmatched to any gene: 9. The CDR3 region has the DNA TGCGCCAGCAGCGAGCGACGGACTAGCGGGAGTGCCGGGGAGCTGTTTTTT. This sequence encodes CASSERRTSGSAGELFF.

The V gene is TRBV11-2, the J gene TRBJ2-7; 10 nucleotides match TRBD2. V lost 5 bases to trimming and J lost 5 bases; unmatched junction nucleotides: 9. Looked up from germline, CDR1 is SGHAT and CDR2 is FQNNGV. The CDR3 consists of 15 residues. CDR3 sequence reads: CASSPERGGHHEQYF. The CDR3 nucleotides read TGTGCCAGCAGCCCCGAGCGGGGGGGACACCACGAGCAGTACTTC. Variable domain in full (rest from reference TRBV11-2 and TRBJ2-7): EAGVAQSPRYKIIEKRQSVAFWCNPISGHATLYWYQQILGQGPKLLIQFQNNGVVDDSQLPKDRFSAERLKGVDSTLKIQPAKLEDSAVYLCASSPERGGHHEQYFGPGTRLTVT.

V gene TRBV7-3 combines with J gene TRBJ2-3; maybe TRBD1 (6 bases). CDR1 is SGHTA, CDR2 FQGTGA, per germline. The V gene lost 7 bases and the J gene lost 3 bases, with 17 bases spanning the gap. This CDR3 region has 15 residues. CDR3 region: CASNKGGTFTDTQYF. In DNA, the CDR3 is TGTGCCAGCAACAAAGGGGGAACGTTTACAGATACGCAGTATTTT.

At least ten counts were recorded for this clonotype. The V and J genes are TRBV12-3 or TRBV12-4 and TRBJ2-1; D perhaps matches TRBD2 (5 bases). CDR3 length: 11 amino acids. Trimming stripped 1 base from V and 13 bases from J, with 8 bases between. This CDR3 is CASSLERNQFF. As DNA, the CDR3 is TGTGCCAGCAGTTTAGAGCGGAATCAGTTCTTC.

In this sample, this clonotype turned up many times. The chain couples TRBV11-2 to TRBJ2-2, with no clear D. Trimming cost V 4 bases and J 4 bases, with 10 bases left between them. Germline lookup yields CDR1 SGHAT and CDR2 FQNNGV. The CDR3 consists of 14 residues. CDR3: CASSYRAITGELFF. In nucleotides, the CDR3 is TGTGCCAGCAGCTACCGGGCCATCACCGGGGAGCTGTTTTTT.

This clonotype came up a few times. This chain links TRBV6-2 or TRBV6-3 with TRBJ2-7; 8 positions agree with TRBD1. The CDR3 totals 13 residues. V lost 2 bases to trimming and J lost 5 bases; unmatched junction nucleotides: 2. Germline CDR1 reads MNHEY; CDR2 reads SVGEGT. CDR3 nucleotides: TGTGCCAGCAGTTACGACAGGGGCCACGAGCAGTACTTC. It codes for CASSYDRGHEQYF.

The CDR3 DNA reads as TGCAGTGCTTCCGAGGGGGCCCAGAGGCAGTATTTT. This gives the protein CSASEGAQRQYF. The V call is TRBV20-1, the J call TRBJ2-3; 7 positions agree with TRBD1. Germline assignment: CDR1 DFQATT and CDR2 SNEGSKA (reference sequence). This CDR3 has 12 amino acids. V shed 5 bases and J 11 bases; nucleotides not matched to a gene: 10.

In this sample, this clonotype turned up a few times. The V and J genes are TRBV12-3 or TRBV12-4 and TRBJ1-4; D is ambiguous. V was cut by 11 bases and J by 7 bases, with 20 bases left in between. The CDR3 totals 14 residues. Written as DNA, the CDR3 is TGTGCCGGAGGCCGGGTCCTCAGGAGTGAAAAACTGTTTTTT. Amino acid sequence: CAGGRVLRSEKLFF.

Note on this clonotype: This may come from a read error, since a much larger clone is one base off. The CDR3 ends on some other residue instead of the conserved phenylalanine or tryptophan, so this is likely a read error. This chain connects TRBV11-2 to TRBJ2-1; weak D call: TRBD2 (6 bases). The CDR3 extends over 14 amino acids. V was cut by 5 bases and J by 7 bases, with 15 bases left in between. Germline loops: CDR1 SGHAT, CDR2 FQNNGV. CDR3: CASSLDSGGNEQFC. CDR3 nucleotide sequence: TGTGCCAGCAGCCTTGACTCCGGAGGGAATGAGCAGTTCTGC.

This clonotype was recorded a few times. In nucleotides, the CDR3 is TGTGCCAGCAGCTGGGGACAGCCTGAAGCTTTCTTT. This gives the protein CASSWGQPEAFF. The chain links TRBV11-2 to TRBJ1-1; TRBD1 agrees at 7 bases. CDR1 SGHAT and CDR2 FQNNGV come from the germline V gene. The CDR3 has 12 amino acids. The J segment lost 6 bases and the V segment lost 4 bases, leaving 2 bases of the junction unmatched.

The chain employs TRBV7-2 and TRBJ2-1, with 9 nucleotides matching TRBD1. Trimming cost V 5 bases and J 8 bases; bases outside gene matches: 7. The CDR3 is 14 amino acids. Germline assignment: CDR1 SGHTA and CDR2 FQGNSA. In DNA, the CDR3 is TGTGCCAGCAGCCGTGTTCGGACAGGGGATGAGCAGTTCTTC. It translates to CASSRVRTGDEQFF. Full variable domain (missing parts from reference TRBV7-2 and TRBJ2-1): GAGVSQSPSNKVTEKGKDVELRCDPISGHTALYWYRQSLGQGLEFLIYFQGNSAPDKSGLPSDRFSAERTGGSVSTLTIQRTQQEDSAVYLCASSRVRTGDEQFFGPGTRLTVL.

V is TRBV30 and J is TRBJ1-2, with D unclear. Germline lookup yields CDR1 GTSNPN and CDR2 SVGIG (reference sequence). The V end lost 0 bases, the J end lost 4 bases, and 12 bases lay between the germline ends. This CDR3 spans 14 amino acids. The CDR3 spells CAWSVGTGSYGYTF. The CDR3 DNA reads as TGTGCCTGGAGTGTAGGTACGGGAAGCTATGGCTACACCTTC. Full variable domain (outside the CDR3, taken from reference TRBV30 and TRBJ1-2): SQTIHQWPATLVQPVGSPLSLECTVEGTSNPNLYWYRQAAGRGLQLLFYSVGIGQISSEVPQNLSASRPQDRQFILSSKKLLLSDSGFYLCAWSVGTGSYGYTFGSGTRLTVV.

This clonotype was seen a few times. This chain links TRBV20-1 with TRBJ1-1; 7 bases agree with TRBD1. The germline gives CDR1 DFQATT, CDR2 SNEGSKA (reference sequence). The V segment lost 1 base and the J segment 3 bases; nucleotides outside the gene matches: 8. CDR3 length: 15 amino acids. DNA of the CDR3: TGCAGTGCTAGAGCCAGGGGGTTTAGGGACACTGAAGCTTTCTTT. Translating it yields CSARARGFRDTEAFF.

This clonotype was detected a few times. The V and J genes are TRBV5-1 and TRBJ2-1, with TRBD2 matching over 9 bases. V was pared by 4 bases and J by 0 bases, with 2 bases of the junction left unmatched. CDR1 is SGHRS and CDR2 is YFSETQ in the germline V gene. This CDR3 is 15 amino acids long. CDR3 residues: CASSRTSASYNEQFF. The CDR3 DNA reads TGCGCCAGCAGCCGGACTAGCGCCTCCTACAATGAGCAGTTCTTC.